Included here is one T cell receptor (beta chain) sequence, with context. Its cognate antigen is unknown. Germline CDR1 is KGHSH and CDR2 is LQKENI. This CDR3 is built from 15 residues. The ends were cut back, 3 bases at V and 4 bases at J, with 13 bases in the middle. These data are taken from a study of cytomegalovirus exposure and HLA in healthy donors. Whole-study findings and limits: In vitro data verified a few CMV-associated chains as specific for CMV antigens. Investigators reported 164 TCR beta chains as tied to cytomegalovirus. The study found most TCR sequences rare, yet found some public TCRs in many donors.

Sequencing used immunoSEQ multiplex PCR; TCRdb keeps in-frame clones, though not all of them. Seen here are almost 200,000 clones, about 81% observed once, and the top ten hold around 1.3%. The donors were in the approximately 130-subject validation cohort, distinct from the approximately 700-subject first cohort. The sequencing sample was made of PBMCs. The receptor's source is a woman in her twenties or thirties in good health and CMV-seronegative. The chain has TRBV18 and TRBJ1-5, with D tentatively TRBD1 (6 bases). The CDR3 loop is CASSPQTGMNQPQHF. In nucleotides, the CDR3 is TGTGCCAGCTCACCTCAAACAGGGATGAATCAGCCCCAGCATTTT.